The rows below give T cell receptor beta chains drawn from one sample of a study of PD-1 blockade in classical Hodgkin lymphoma. Repertoires were generated with immunoSEQ multiplex PCR, while TCRdb's copy carries only in-frame clones and drops some. The table shows 20,000 to 25,000 clones, with approximately 92% occurring only once. Sequenced material: CD4+ T cells from blood. These receptors originate from a human donor with classical Hodgkin lymphoma. Both conserved end residues are part of each CDR3. The D gene is left open where the match is weak. The size field is filled for only some rows; it gives once, few, many or a size class.

CDR3 length	clone size	J gene	V gene	D gene	CDR3 DNA	CDR3 protein
14	few	TRBJ1-1	TRBV30	NA	TGTGCCTGGAGTGTGGTCCCCGGCGCCTCTGAAGCTTTCTTT	CAWSVVPGASEAFF
15	NA	TRBJ2-1	TRBV11-3	NA	TGTGCCAGCAGTGGGGGTGTGGACTCCTACAATGAGCAGTTCTTC	CASSGGVDSYNEQFF
17	NA	TRBJ2-3	TRBV7-2	NA	TGTGCCAGCAGCCCAGATGGAGGGGGGATTAGCACAGATACGCAGTATTTT	CASSPDGGGISTDTQYF
15	NA	TRBJ2-1	TRBV7-2	NA	TGTGCCAGCAGCTCAGCTCTGGCGGCTAACAATGAGCAGTTCTTC	CASSSALAANNEQFF
14	NA	TRBJ1-6	TRBV10-1	NA	TGCGCCAGCATCTCCGTGGGGATCGGTTCACCCCTCCACTTT	CASISVGIGSPLHF
14	NA	TRBJ1-5	TRBV5-6	NA	TGTGCCAGCCACCCCAGGGTCGGGAATCAGCCCCAGCATTTT	CASHPRVGNQPQHF
17	NA	TRBJ2-1	TRBV28	NA	TGTGCCAGCAGTAGGTTCCTTTGGGCGGGATTGGGGAATGAGCAGTTCTTC	CASSRFLWAGLGNEQFF
14	NA	TRBJ1-1	TRBV6-5	NA	TGTGCCAGCAGTTACTCCGGAACGAACACTGAAGCTTTCTTT	CASSYSGTNTEAFF
13	NA	TRBJ2-2	TRBV9	NA	TGTGCCAGCAGCGTAGCGGAGACCGGGGAGCTGTTTTTT	CASSVAETGELFF
18	NA	TRBJ2-1	TRBV9	TRBD2	TGTGCCAGCAGCGTAGATATTTGGGGACTAGCGGGGGAAAGTGAGCAGTTCTTC	CASSVDIWGLAGESEQFF
15	NA	TRBJ2-2	TRBV5-1	NA	TGCGCCAGCAGCTTGGCCGGGCGGGGCACCGGGGAGCTGTTTTTT	CASSLAGRGTGELFF
12	NA	TRBJ2-6	TRBV9	NA	TGTGCCAGCACCTCTGGGGCCAACGTCCTGACTTTC	CASTSGANVLTF
12	NA	TRBJ1-3	TRBV28	NA	TGTGCCAGCAGCAGTCCCGGAAACACCATATATTTT	CASSSPGNTIYF
14	NA	TRBJ2-7	TRBV5-1	NA	TGCGCCAGCAGCGCGACTGACTTTCCCTACGAGCAGTACTTC	CASSATDFPYEQYF
19	NA	TRBJ2-7	TRBV7-8	NA	TGTGCCAGCAGCCTAAGTGTCGCGGGAGGCCCAGGGGGGAGGGACGAGCAGTACTTC	CASSLSVAGGPGGRDEQYF
14	NA	TRBJ1-1	TRBV7-2	TRBD1	TGTGCCAGCAGCTTACAGGGGGGCGGCACTGAAGCTTTCTTT	CASSLQGGGTEAFF